A single sample gave rise to the 10 T cell receptor beta chains below, sequenced in a study of blood T cell repertoires in COVID-19. Only in-frame clones appear in the TCRdb table, and some are missing; sequencing was by immunoSEQ multiplex PCR. Of roughly 75,000 clones listed, 75% to 95% were seen once; the top ten hold 6.5% to 8.5%. Sequencing input: peripheral blood. The source is a human donor in a cohort sampled during active COVID-19.

The rearrangement joins TRBV6-5 to TRBJ1-5; 10 bases match TRBD1. Germline-derived CDR1 and CDR2 are MNHEY and SVGAGI. The J segment lost 0 bases and the V segment lost 10 bases, leaving 6 bases of the junction unmatched. The CDR3 consists of 15 residues. The chain's CDR3 is CAILDRGDSNQPQHF. The DNA of the CDR3 is TGTGCCATCTTGGACAGGGGGGATAGCAATCAGCCCCAGCATTTT.

The CDR3 DNA sequence: TGTGCCAGCTCACTCGGGACAGGGTACTACAATGAGCAGTTCTTC. Amino acids: CASSLGTGYYNEQFF. The chain recombines TRBV18 with TRBJ2-1, with 9 bases aligning to TRBD1. With 4 bases clipped from V and 3 bases from J, the junction kept 4 bases outside the gene matches. This CDR3 is 15 amino acids long. Germline V gene lookup returns CDR1 KGHSH and CDR2 LQKENI.

The V call is TRBV18, the J call TRBJ1-1, with TRBD1 matching over 9 bases. The V segment lost 5 bases and the J segment 5 bases; nucleotides outside the gene matches: 3. CDR1 is KGHSH and CDR2 is LQKENI in the germline V gene. CDR3 length: 13 amino acids. CDR3 bases: TGTGCCAGCTCAACGGACAGGGGAACTGAAGCTTTCTTT. Its protein is CASSTDRGTEAFF.

This sequence joins TRBV11-2 and TRBJ1-5; TRBD1 might be the D (6 bases). The V gene lost 5 bases and the J gene lost 3 bases, with 14 bases spanning the gap. Germline CDR1 reads SGHAT; CDR2 reads FQNNGV. The length of the CDR3 is 15 residues. CDR3 region: CASSPHTGINQPQHF. In DNA form, the CDR3 reads TGTGCCAGCAGCCCCCATACAGGGATCAATCAGCCCCAGCATTTT.

This chain uses TRBV3-1 (or the pseudogene TRBV3-2) with TRBJ1-2; D is perhaps TRBD1 (6 bases). Germline CDR1 and CDR2: LGHDT and YNNKEL (reference sequence). The CDR3 consists of 15 residues. V was clipped by 4 bases and J by 5 bases, with 17 bases between them. The CDR3 here is CASSRKTHREYGYTF. The CDR3 region has the DNA TGTGCCAGCAGCCGGAAAACCCACAGGGAGTATGGCTACACCTTC.

The genes are TRBV6-5 and TRBJ2-5, with TRBD1 matching over 8 bases. The trim removed 7 bases at V and 1 base at J, leaving 8 bases unmatched. The CDR3 runs to 15 residues. Germline values: CDR1 MNHEY, CDR2 SVGAGI. CDR3 sequence reads: CASTAGGTVQETQYF. The CDR3 coding sequence is TGTGCCAGCACTGCAGGGGGCACCGTCCAAGAGACCCAGTACTTC.

DNA of the CDR3: TGTGCCAGCAGCCCACCCCTTAGACTCCTGAGGCGGAATGAGCAGTTCTTC. This translates into CASSPPLRLLRRNEQFF. This rearrangement joins TRBV7-8 to TRBJ2-1; D is unresolved. Germline CDR1 SGHVS, CDR2 FQNEAQ. Trimming took 5 bases from V and 7 from J, leaving 24 bases between them. This CDR3 region has 17 residues.

In DNA form, the CDR3 reads TGTGCCAGCACCAAAACACGGGGTGTTGGCACCGGGGAGCTGTTTTTT. Protein sequence: CASTKTRGVGTGELFF. The chain has TRBV11-3 and TRBJ2-2; weak D call: TRBD2 (5 bases). The V gene lost 7 bases and the J gene lost 4 bases, with 19 bases spanning the gap. The CDR3 length is 16 residues. Per the germline V gene, CDR1 is SGHNT and CDR2 is YENEEA.

On this clone itself: Other DNA variants within this sample encode the same CDR3. The chain employs TRBV6-2 or TRBV6-3 and TRBJ2-1, with 11 bases matching TRBD2. Per germline, CDR1 MNHEY and CDR2 SVGEGT. The CDR3 runs 17 residues. The ends lost 0 bases at V and 11 bases at J; junction bases unmatched: 12. The CDR3 nucleotides are TGTGCCAGCAGTTACTCGGCAGGTAGCGGGGGGGCAATGAAGCAGTTCTTC. It yields the protein CASSYSAGSGGAMKQFF.

The genes are TRBV28 and TRBJ2-6; D gene ambiguous. Germline values: CDR1 MDHEN, CDR2 SYDVKM. V was clipped by 3 bases and J by 0 bases, with 15 bases between them. The CDR3 consists of 18 residues. Here the CDR3 reads CASSLISGGLSGANVLTF. CDR3 nucleotides: TGTGCCAGCAGTTTGATATCCGGCGGCCTCTCTGGGGCCAACGTCCTGACTTTC. The variable domain in full, completed from reference TRBV28 and TRBJ2-6, reads DVKVTQSSRYLVKRTGEKVFLECVQDMDHENMFWYRQDPGLGLRLIYFSYDVKMKEKGDIPEGYSVSREKKERFSLILESASTNQTSMYLCASSLISGGLSGANVLTFGAGSRLTVL.